This TCR beta chain stems from a study of cytomegalovirus exposure and HLA in healthy donors. Looking at the study overall: Previous work identified some 120 million unique TCR beta sequences from 150 million to 200 million T cells. Study-level findings and limits: It was likely that a cluster of highly shared sequence variants was a sequencing artifact.

Concerning this clone itself: Its specificity is not known. Its ends do not fully match the called genes, so a read error is possible.

The CDR3 extends over 13 amino acids. Germline V CDR1 and CDR2: SGHAT, FQNNGV. PCR involved 60 Vbeta and 13 Jbeta primers. Here immunoSEQ multiplex PCR was the method, and the copy in TCRdb shows in-frame clones only, minus some. Found here are around 200,000 clones; the top ten clones hold about 0.8%. What was sequenced was PBMCs. The chain couples TRBV11-2 to TRBJ2-2; D is perhaps TRBD2 (5 bases). The receptor was derived from a woman between 18 and 29 years old in good health and CMV-seropositive. CDR3 bases: TGTGCCAGCAGCTTTGTCAACACCGGGGAGCTGCTTTTT. Translation: CASSFVNTGELLF.